These 12 T cell receptor beta chains came from one sample sequenced in a study of blood T cell repertoires in COVID-19 (dated by TCRdb to between 2020 and 2021). The library was obtained by the immunoSEQ multiplex PCR assay. TCRdb retrieved this table from immuneACCESS and kept in-frame rearrangements only. Not all clones are present; in checked studies, unresolved V genes account for under half, and no reason is known for the remainder. A total of 350,000 to 550,000 clones appear in this sample, around 89% of them only once. The ten largest clones represent 4% to 5.5% of the sample. The specimen was peripheral blood. All receptors come from a woman between 25 and 40 years old with acute or convalescent COVID-19.

The rearrangement uses TRBV5-6 and TRBJ1-4, with unresolved D. This CDR3 contains 16 residues. Between the trimmed V and J ends, which lost 0 bases and 6 bases, there was a span of 15 bases. Germline V CDR1 and CDR2: SGHDT, YYEEEE. Here the CDR3 reads CASSLGDRAGYEKLFF. The CDR3, as DNA: TGTGCCAGCAGCTTGGGCGACCGGGCGGGGTATGAAAAACTGTTTTTT.

V usage is TRBV2 and J usage is TRBJ1-6; 9 bases match TRBD1. V was pared by 7 bases and J by 8 bases, with 6 bases of the junction left unmatched. Germline values: CDR1 SNHLY, CDR2 FYNNEI. CDR3 length: 14 amino acids. The CDR3 DNA reads TGTGCCAGCAAGCTAGACAGGGGGGATTCACCCCTCCACTTT. Its protein product is CASKLDRGDSPLHF.

The J gene is TRBJ1-2, the V gene TRBV2, with 8 bases lining up with TRBD1. Germline loops: CDR1 SNHLY, CDR2 FYNNEI. CDR3 length equals 16 residues. V lost 6 bases and J lost 8; bases outside the gene matches: 17. The CDR3 sequence is CASSGSGQGGRSGYTF. The CDR3 DNA follows: TGTGCCAGCAGCGGAAGCGGACAGGGAGGACGGAGCGGCTACACCTTC.

The chain links TRBV6-2 or TRBV6-3 to TRBJ1-3; D remains ambiguous. The CDR3 spans 14 residues. V was pared by 4 bases and J by 1 base, with 8 bases between. CDR1 MNHEY and CDR2 SVGEGT come from the germline V gene. The CDR3 region has the DNA TGTGCCAGCAGTTTCGGGTCTTCTGGAAACACCATATATTTT. Encoded protein: CASSFGSSGNTIYF.

This chain links TRBV4-1 with TRBJ1-4; no reliable D call. This CDR3 spans 14 amino acids. Germline CDR1 is MGHRA and CDR2 is YSYEKL. The ends were cut back, 1 base at V and 7 bases at J, with 10 bases in the middle. The CDR3 reads CASSQAVLGEKLFF. The CDR3 region has the DNA TGCGCCAGCAGCCAAGCGGTTCTCGGTGAAAAACTGTTTTTT.

This clone was found once. The V and J genes are TRBV5-4 and TRBJ1-4; 8 bases are shared with TRBD1. Trimming took 2 bases from V and 5 from J; bases not matched to a gene: 2. The CDR3 runs 14 residues. Germline CDR1 SGHNT, CDR2 YYREEE (reference sequence). The CDR3 sequence: CASSFQGANEKLFF. CDR3 coding DNA: TGTGCCAGCAGCTTCCAGGGGGCCAATGAAAAACTGTTTTTT.

J is TRBJ2-1 and V is TRBV7-2, with 7 bases fitting TRBD2. J lost 3 bases, V lost 5 bases, and 4 bases had no gene match. Germline loops: CDR1 SGHTA, CDR2 FQGNSA. This CDR3 is 14 amino acids long. CDR3 protein: CASSRGTNYNEQFF. In DNA, the CDR3 is TGTGCCAGCAGCCGGGGGACTAACTACAATGAGCAGTTCTTC.

This clone was seen only a few times. V gene TRBV7-3 combines with J gene TRBJ2-3; possibly TRBD1 for D (5 bases). The CDR3 extends over 13 amino acids. Trimming took 5 bases from V and 6 from J, leaving 12 bases between them. The germline V gene has CDR1 SGHTA and CDR2 FQGTGA. CDR3 in DNA: TGTGCCAGCAGCACAGCAGGGTTTGATACGCAGTATTTT. This translates into CASSTAGFDTQYF.

The chain carries TRBV9 and TRBJ1-1; 7 positions match TRBD1. The germline V gene encodes CDR1 SGDLS and CDR2 YYNGEE. J was trimmed by 4 bases and V by 3 bases; bases with no gene match: 9. There are 15 residues in the CDR3. In nucleotides, the CDR3 is TGTGCCAGCAGCGAAATACAGGGGATGAGCACTGAAGCTTTCTTT. Protein: CASSEIQGMSTEAFF.

The chain joins TRBV5-1 to TRBJ1-6; D remains ambiguous. The CDR3 has 16 amino acids. From germline, CDR1 is SGHRS and CDR2 YFSETQ. Trimming cost V 1 base and J 2 bases, with 10 bases left between them. The CDR3 DNA is TGCGCCAGCAGCTTGTACGGGGTCGCCTATAATTCACCCCTCCACTTT. Protein product: CASSLYGVAYNSPLHF.

Here the CDR3 reads CASSLSSGYGNTIYF. CDR3 coding DNA: TGTGCCAGCAGTTTATCTTCGGGGTACGGAAACACCATATATTTT. This chain links TRBV28 with TRBJ1-3; D is unclear. CDR3 size: 15 residues. The germline gives CDR1 MDHEN, CDR2 SYDVKM. V was shortened by 1 base and J by 4 bases, with 11 bases between the two germline ends.

The chain recombines TRBV7-8 with TRBJ1-5, with D hard to call. Germline-derived CDR1 and CDR2 are SGHVS and FQNEAQ. The CDR3 runs 14 residues. V lost 6 bases to trimming and J lost 5 bases, with 14 bases between them. Here the CDR3 reads CASRKGLADQPQHF. The CDR3 nucleotides are TGTGCCAGCAGAAAAGGGTTAGCGGATCAGCCCCAGCATTTT.